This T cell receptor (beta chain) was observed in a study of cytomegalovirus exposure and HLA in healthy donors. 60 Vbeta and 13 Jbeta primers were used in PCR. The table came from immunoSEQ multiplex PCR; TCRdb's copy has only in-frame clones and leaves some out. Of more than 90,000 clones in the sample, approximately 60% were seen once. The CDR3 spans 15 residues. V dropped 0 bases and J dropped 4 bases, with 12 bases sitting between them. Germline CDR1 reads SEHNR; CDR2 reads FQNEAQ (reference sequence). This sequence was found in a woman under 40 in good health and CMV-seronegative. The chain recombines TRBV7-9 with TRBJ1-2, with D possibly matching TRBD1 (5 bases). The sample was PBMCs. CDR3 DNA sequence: TGTGCCAGCAGCTTAGCGGCCGGCCAGGGCTATGGCTACACCTTC. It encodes CASSLAAGQGYGYTF.